The 9 T cell receptor beta chains presented below share a single source sample, sequenced in a study of cytomegalovirus exposure and HLA in healthy donors. Both 60 Vbeta primers and 13 Jbeta primers went into the PCR. The data were produced by immunoSEQ multiplex PCR, yet TCRdb's version contains in-frame clones alone and is incomplete. The sample includes approximately 170,000 clones, around 68% of them seen just once. Sequences were obtained from PBMCs. The receptors here all came from a man aged 40-50 years in good health and CMV-seronegative.

The genes are TRBV7-8 and TRBJ2-5; 9 nucleotides match TRBD2. The J call could be wrong; TRBJ2-7 is a better fit for the DNA end. The CDR3 spans 17 residues. The V gene's germline CDR1 is SGHVS and CDR2 FQNEAQ. The CDR3 sequence: CASSLGVTSGLLNEQYF. CDR3 in DNA: TGTGCCAGCAGCTTAGGAGTAACTAGCGGGCTGTTGAACGAGCAGTACTTC.

V and J are TRBV5-1 and TRBJ2-5; TRBD1 aligns across 10 bases. Germline CDR1 reads SGHRS; CDR2 reads YFSETQ. With 4 bases clipped from V and 14 bases from J, the junction kept 8 bases outside the gene matches. The CDR3 spans 12 residues. CDR3 DNA sequence: TGCGCCAGCAGCGACAAGGACAGGGGGGGATACTTC. Protein product: CASSDKDRGGYF.

The gene calls are TRBV5-5 and TRBJ1-2; 10 nucleotides align to TRBD1. After removal of 4 bases from V and 3 bases from J, the junction contained 6 bases not matched to a gene. Germline CDR1 is SGHKS and CDR2 is YYEKEE (reference sequence). CDR3 length equals 15 residues. CDR3 amino acids: CASSEGTGVYYGYTF. The CDR3 nucleotides read TGTGCCAGCAGCGAGGGGACAGGGGTTTACTATGGCTACACCTTC.

The chain uses TRBV6-1 and TRBJ1-5; D not certain. Trimming took off 6 bases at V and 2 bases at J, with 14 bases between the two ends. The germline V gene has CDR1 MNHNS and CDR2 SASEGT. CDR3 length: 15 residues. CDR3 sequence: CASSLSVGGNQPQHF. The CDR3 coding sequence is TGTGCCAGCAGCCTAAGCGTCGGCGGCAATCAGCCCCAGCATTTT.

V and J are TRBV19 and TRBJ2-3, with a tentative D call TRBD1 (5 bases). Trimming stripped 0 bases from V and 2 bases from J, with 9 bases between. This CDR3 is built from 15 residues. CDR1 and CDR2 (germline): LNHDA, SQIVND (reference sequence). CDR3 in amino acids: CASSIENRPTDTQYF. The CDR3, as DNA: TGTGCCAGTAGTATAGAGAACAGGCCCACAGATACGCAGTATTTT.

The CDR3 nucleotides read TGTGCCAGTAGTATGCCCCCCGCGAATGAAAAACTGTTTTTT. Amino acids: CASSMPPANEKLFF. The chain couples TRBV19 to TRBJ1-4; D gene uncertain. Trimming removed 3 bases from V and 5 bases from J, with 10 bases in between. Germline values: CDR1 LNHDA, CDR2 SQIVND (reference sequence). The CDR3 spans 14 residues. The whole variable domain, remainder taken from reference TRBV19 and TRBJ1-4, is DGGITQSPKYLFRKEGQNVTLSCEQNLNHDAMYWYRQDPGQGLRLIYYSQIVNDFQKGDIAEGYSVSREKKESFPLTVTSAQKNPTAFYLCASSMPPANEKLFFGSGTQLSVL.

V is TRBV5-1 and J is TRBJ1-1; the match to TRBD1 covers 9 bases. The ends lost 4 bases at V and 0 bases at J; junction bases unmatched: 4. CDR3 size: 15 residues. Germline V lookup: CDR1 SGHRS, CDR2 YFSETQ. In DNA, the CDR3 is TGCGCCAGCAGCGTACAGGGGGCCGTGAACACTGAAGCTTTCTTT. This codes for CASSVQGAVNTEAFF.

This clone was picked up one time. This rearrangement joins TRBV7-9 to TRBJ2-7; 12 nucleotides align to TRBD2. The CDR3 extends over 17 amino acids. Trimming removed 5 bases from V and 0 bases from J; junction bases left unmatched: 8. Germline lookup yields CDR1 SEHNR and CDR2 FQNEAQ (reference sequence). Here the CDR3 DNA reads TGTGCCAGCAGCCCCCGGACTAGCGGGGCCCTCTCCTACGAGCAGTACTTC. Residues: CASSPRTSGALSYEQYF. The full variable domain, rest sourced from reference TRBV7-9 and TRBJ2-7, is DTGVSQNPRHKITKRGQNVTFRCDPISEHNRLYWYRQTLGQGPEFLTYFQNEAQLEKSRLLSDRFSAERPKGSFSTLEIQRTEQGDSAMYLCASSPRTSGALSYEQYFGPGTRLTVT.

The V call is TRBV6-5, the J call TRBJ2-7, with D maybe TRBD2 (7 bases). The CDR3 is 14 residues long. Per the germline V gene, CDR1 is MNHEY and CDR2 is SVGAGI. Between the trimmed V and J ends, which lost 3 bases and 3 bases, there was a span of 12 bases. CDR3 DNA sequence: TGTGCCAGCAGTTATACGGGGGGCTACTACGAGCAGTACTTC. Its translation is CASSYTGGYYEQYF.